Presented here are 31 T cell receptor beta chains from one specimen sequenced in a study of PD-1 blockade in mismatch repair-deficient tumors. The protocol was immunoSEQ multiplex PCR, while the TCRdb copy is restricted to in-frame clones and leaves out a portion. The table records around 62,000 clones, approximately 82% of them present only once. Sample: peripheral blood, taken 2 weeks after starting pembrolizumab. These receptors all come from an adult with mismatch repair-deficient cancer.

The chain recombines TRBV6-5 with TRBJ1-5; TRBD1 aligns across 8 bases. The CDR3 sequence is 15 residues long. The ends lost 2 bases at V and 5 bases at J; junction bases unmatched: 5. Germline V gene sequence: CDR1 MNHEY, CDR2 SVGAGI. The chain's CDR3 is CASSYQFRGHQPQHF. As DNA, the CDR3 is TGTGCCAGCAGTTACCAATTCAGGGGGCATCAGCCCCAGCATTTT.

Here the CDR3 DNA reads TGTGCCAGTAGCGACAGGGGTTATGAGCAGTTCTTC. Translating it yields CASSDRGYEQFF. The V and J genes are TRBV19 and TRBJ2-1; TRBD1 matches 8 bases. Germline V gene sequence: CDR1 LNHDA, CDR2 SQIVND (reference sequence). With 6 bases clipped from V and 8 bases from J, the junction kept 3 bases outside the gene matches. The CDR3 extends over 12 amino acids.

To note about this clone: Mismatch with germline at one junction end may stem from a read error. This chain uses TRBV7-2 with TRBJ2-2, with 10 bases that match TRBD2. The germline V gene has CDR1 SGHTA and CDR2 FQGNSA. This CDR3 is 17 amino acids long. The CDR3 loop reads CASSSDMGTSAYRGAVF. The CDR3 bases are TGTGCCAGCAGCTCTGACATGGGGACTAGCGCGTATCGGGGAGCTGTTTTT.

This chain joins TRBV4-1 and TRBJ2-1; 12 bases agree with TRBD2. Germline V CDR1 and CDR2: MGHRA, YSYEKL. Trimming cost V 1 base and J 9 bases; bases outside gene matches: 7. The length of the CDR3 is 16 residues. The CDR3 sequence: CASSQVSSGRAVEQFF. CDR3 DNA: TGCGCCAGCAGCCAAGTTTCTAGCGGGAGGGCCGTTGAGCAGTTCTTC.

The rearrangement joins TRBV27 to TRBJ2-1; D gene ambiguous. CDR3 length: 13 residues. The germline CDR1 and CDR2 sequences are MNHEY and SMNVEV (reference sequence). The V and J ends lost 0 bases and 10 bases respectively, with 10 bases between them. The CDR3, as DNA: TGTGCCAGCAGTTTATCAGGGCAGACGGAGCAGTTCTTC. Amino acids: CASSLSGQTEQFF.

The V gene is TRBV6-5, the J gene TRBJ2-7; 10 bases are shared with TRBD1. The CDR3 is made up of 16 amino acids. CDR1 MNHEY and CDR2 SVGAGI come from the germline V gene. Trimming at V came to 4 bases and at J to 5 bases, leaving 11 bases not matched to a gene. The CDR3 protein is CASSSPSPGQGHEQYF. In nucleotides, the CDR3 is TGTGCCAGCAGTTCCCCTTCACCGGGACAGGGGCACGAGCAGTACTTC.

The chain uses TRBV11-2 and TRBJ2-1; 7 nucleotides match TRBD1. The CDR3 sequence is 14 residues long. Trimming cost V 0 bases and J 10 bases; bases outside gene matches: 6. Germline V gene lookup returns CDR1 SGHAT and CDR2 FQNNGV. CDR3 loop: CASSLDQGVGEQFF. The CDR3 DNA is TGTGCCAGCAGCTTAGATCAGGGGGTGGGGGAGCAGTTCTTC.

The chain is built from TRBV29-1 and TRBJ1-1; the D gene is possibly TRBD1 (5 bases). The length of the CDR3 is 13 residues. Trimming removed 4 bases at V and 6 bases at J, with 15 bases between. CDR1 is SQVTM and CDR2 is ANQGSEA in the germline V gene. CDR3: CSVGVGGWAEAFF. DNA for the CDR3: TGCAGCGTTGGAGTCGGGGGGTGGGCTGAAGCTTTCTTT. The variable domain in full, completed from reference TRBV29-1 and TRBJ1-1, reads SAVISQKPSRDICQRGTSLTIQCQVDSQVTMMFWYRQQPGQSLTLIATANQGSEATYESGFVIDKFPISRPNLTFSTLTVSNMSPEDSSIYLCSVGVGGWAEAFFGQGTRLTVV.

The chain joins TRBV4-2 to TRBJ1-5; D is undetermined. The CDR3 sequence is 14 residues long. Germline V lookup: CDR1 LGHNA, CDR2 YNFKEQ. V lost 0 bases and J lost 0, with 3 bases in between. Here the CDR3 DNA reads TGTGCCAGCAGCCAAGAAACTAGCAATCAGCCCCAGCATTTT. Its protein product is CASSQETSNQPQHF.

This clone was seen a handful of times. V is TRBV7-2 and J is TRBJ2-3; a weak D match, TRBD2 (5 bases). Looked up from germline, CDR1 is SGHTA and CDR2 is FQGNSA. CDR3 size: 18 residues. The V gene lost 5 bases and the J gene lost 1 base, with 22 bases spanning the gap. CDR3 amino acids: CASSLERATDGGTDTQYF. The CDR3 region has the DNA TGTGCCAGCAGCCTAGAGAGGGCTACCGACGGGGGCACAGATACGCAGTATTTT.

The chain joins TRBV10-1 to TRBJ2-7; 8 bases are a match to TRBD2. Looked up from germline, CDR1 is WNHNN and CDR2 is SYGVQD (reference sequence). This CDR3 region has 14 residues. Trimming took 6 bases from V and 3 from J; bases not matched to a gene: 7. The CDR3 DNA reads TGCGCCAGCAGGGCAGGTAGCGGGAACTACGAGCAGTACTTC. It yields the protein CASRAGSGNYEQYF.

This clone showed up just a few times. V gene TRBV5-4 combines with J gene TRBJ1-2; D possibly corresponds to TRBD1 (5 bases). Trimming pared 1 base from V and 4 bases from J, leaving 11 bases between. The CDR3 is 14 residues long. Germline V lookup: CDR1 SGHNT, CDR2 YYREEE (reference sequence). The CDR3 region has the DNA TGTGCCAGCAGCTTGTTCAGGGTGGGCTATGGCTACACCTTC. It encodes CASSLFRVGYGYTF.

This chain joins TRBV7-3 and TRBJ2-6; D is ambiguous. This CDR3 region has 15 residues. The germline gives CDR1 SGHTA, CDR2 FQGTGA. Trimming left V 4 bases short and J 0 bases short, with 7 bases between. The CDR3 spells CASSSVTSGANVLTF. For the CDR3, the DNA is TGTGCCAGCAGCTCCGTTACCTCTGGGGCCAACGTCCTGACTTTC.

V gene TRBV11-3 combines with J gene TRBJ2-1; 11 positions agree with TRBD2. This CDR3 spans 17 amino acids. The germline gives CDR1 SGHNT, CDR2 YENEEA. After removal of 4 bases from V and 9 bases from J, the junction contained 14 bases not matched to a gene. The CDR3 is CASSSGGSLAGASEQFF. CDR3 in DNA: TGTGCCAGCAGCTCGGGGGGGTCACTAGCGGGAGCCAGTGAGCAGTTCTTC. Combining the CDR3 with reference TRBV11-3 and TRBJ2-1 gives the whole variable domain EAGVVQSPRYKIIEKKQPVAFWCNPISGHNTLYWYLQNLGQGPELLIRYENEEAVDDSQLPKDRFSAERLKGVDSTLKIQPAELGDSAVYLCASSSGGSLAGASEQFFGPGTRLTVL.

The J gene is TRBJ2-7, the V gene TRBV5-1; D ambiguous. Between the trimmed V and J ends, which lost 4 bases and 5 bases, there was a span of 10 bases. CDR1 and CDR2 from the germline V gene are SGHRS and YFSETQ. There are 12 residues in the CDR3. The CDR3 DNA is TGCGCCAGCAGCCTTCTTGGTAACGAGCAGTACTTC. Protein: CASSLLGNEQYF.

The CDR3: CASIWANYGYTF. In DNA form, the CDR3 reads TGTGCCAGCATCTGGGCTAACTATGGCTACACCTTC. This chain links TRBV2 with TRBJ1-2; D not resolved. V lost 7 bases and J lost 0, with 6 bases in between. In germline, CDR1 is SNHLY, CDR2 FYNNEI. The CDR3 totals 12 residues. Variable domain in full (rest from reference TRBV2 and TRBJ1-2): EPEVTQTPSHQVTQMGQEVILRCVPISNHLYFYWYRQILGQKVEFLVSFYNNEISEKSEIFDDQFSVERPDGSNFTLKIRSTKLEDSAMYFCASIWANYGYTFGSGTRLTVV.

V gene TRBV11-2 combines with J gene TRBJ2-1, with 8 bases that match TRBD2. Trimming took 3 bases from V and 5 from J; bases not matched to a gene: 6. The CDR3 length is 15 residues. Germline CDR1 reads SGHAT; CDR2 reads FQNNGV. The CDR3 nucleotides are TGTGCCAGCAGCTTTTTAGTAGCGGGAAACAATGAGCAGTTCTTC. Its translation: CASSFLVAGNNEQFF.

This sequence joins TRBV6-5 and TRBJ2-2; 7 bases are shared with TRBD1. Germline CDR1 and CDR2: MNHEY and SVGAGI. This CDR3 contains 13 residues. After removal of 5 bases from V and 3 bases from J, the junction contained 0 bases not matched to a gene. The DNA for the CDR3 is TGTGCCAGCAGTGACAGGGACACCGGGGAGCTGTTTTTT. Translating gives CASSDRDTGELFF.

The genes are TRBV28 and TRBJ2-5; TRBD2 agrees at 7 bases. CDR3 length equals 12 residues. Germline-derived CDR1 and CDR2 are MDHEN and SYDVKM. The V gene end was trimmed by 8 bases and the J gene end by 4 bases; junction bases not matched to a gene: 4. The CDR3 DNA reads TGTGCCAGCGGACGCGGGGGAGAGACCCAGTACTTC. The encoded protein is CASGRGGETQYF. The entire variable domain, with the rest obtained from reference TRBV28 and TRBJ2-5, is as follows: DVKVTQSSRYLVKRTGEKVFLECVQDMDHENMFWYRQDPGLGLRLIYFSYDVKMKEKGDIPEGYSVSREKKERFSLILESASTNQTSMYLCASGRGGETQYFGPGTRLLVL.

This chain connects TRBV27 to TRBJ2-1, with D maybe TRBD2 (6 bases). Trimming took off 7 bases at V and 9 bases at J, with 19 bases between the two ends. Germline V gene lookup returns CDR1 MNHEY and CDR2 SMNVEV (reference sequence). This CDR3 has 14 amino acids. CDR3: CASNTNKLGGEQFF. CDR3 DNA sequence: TGTGCCAGCAATACTAACAAGCTGGGGGGTGAGCAGTTCTTC.

The CDR3 is CAWNRDRAGELFF. CDR3 bases: TGTGCCTGGAACCGGGACAGGGCCGGGGAGCTGTTTTTT. The genes are TRBV30 and TRBJ2-2, with 9 bases fitting TRBD1. The CDR3 runs 13 residues. The ends lost 4 bases at V and 6 bases at J; junction bases unmatched: 3. The germline V gene has CDR1 GTSNPN and CDR2 SVGIG (reference sequence).

The chain employs TRBV10-3 and TRBJ2-3; D gene unclear. Trimming left V 0 bases short and J 2 bases short, with 6 bases between. Germline V gene data show CDR1 as ENHRY and CDR2 as SYGVKD. CDR3 length: 14 amino acids. The DNA of the CDR3 is TGTGCCATCAGTGAGTCGATCCTCACAGATACGCAGTATTTT. It encodes CAISESILTDTQYF.

Details on this clone: The sample contains more than one DNA sequence encoding this CDR3. The chain recombines TRBV9 with TRBJ1-1; no definite D call. This CDR3 has 12 residues. Germline lookup yields CDR1 SGDLS and CDR2 YYNGEE. With 0 bases removed from V and 4 bases from J, the gap between germline ends came to 4 bases. In nucleotides, the CDR3 is TGTGCCAGCAGCGTAGGAGGCACTGAAGCTTTCTTT. It yields the protein CASSVGGTEAFF.

V gene TRBV9 combines with J gene TRBJ1-3; 7 bases line up with TRBD1. The junction had 7 bases not matched to a gene; V was cut back by 4 bases and J by 0 bases. The CDR3 totals 16 residues. Germline lookup yields CDR1 SGDLS and CDR2 YYNGEE. CDR3 DNA sequence: TGTGCCAGCAGCACCAGACAGGGTCGCTCTGGAAACACCATATATTTT. Translated, it gives CASSTRQGRSGNTIYF. Complete variable domain (other parts from reference TRBV9 and TRBJ1-3): DSGVTQTPKHLITATGQRVTLRCSPRSGDLSVYWYQQSLDQGLQFLIQYYNGEERAKGNILERFSAQQFPDLHSELNLSSLELGDSALYFCASSTRQGRSGNTIYFGEGSWLTVV.

The chain uses TRBV5-4 and TRBJ2-1, with D unresolved. The CDR3 runs to 12 residues. V lost 2 bases and J 6 bases, leaving 6 bases between the germline ends. CDR1 and CDR2 from the germline V gene are SGHNT and YYREEE (reference sequence). The CDR3 DNA follows: TGTGCCAGCAGCTTTGCGTCCAATGAGCAGTTCTTC. This sequence encodes CASSFASNEQFF.

The V and J genes are TRBV7-8 and TRBJ2-1, with 10 bases lining up with TRBD2. The CDR3 totals 15 residues. The ends lost 5 bases at V and 12 bases at J; junction bases unmatched: 13. In germline, CDR1 is SGHVS, CDR2 FQNEAQ. The CDR3 DNA is TGTGCCAGCAGCCCTGGGCTAGCGGGAGCGAACGTGCAGTTCTTC. It translates to CASSPGLAGANVQFF.

V is TRBV10-3 and J is TRBJ2-3, with TRBD2 matching 8 bases. Germline trimming cut 2 bases from V and 1 base from J; bases unmatched to any gene: 2. There are 15 residues in the CDR3. Germline V lookup: CDR1 ENHRY, CDR2 SYGVKD. This CDR3 reads CAISETSGRTDTQYF. The CDR3 DNA reads as TGTGCCATCAGTGAGACTAGCGGCCGCACAGATACGCAGTATTTT.

This chain uses TRBV6-5 with TRBJ1-5; 8 bases fit TRBD1. The V gene's germline CDR1 is MNHEY and CDR2 SVGAGI. The CDR3 contains 13 residues. V lost 10 bases, J lost 0 bases, and 2 bases stayed unmatched. The CDR3 coding sequence is TGTGCCACGACAGGGGATAGCAATCAGCCCCAGCATTTT. Amino acid sequence: CATTGDSNQPQHF.

The chain employs TRBV4-1 and TRBJ2-7; 8 bases align to TRBD2. Germline trimming cut 3 bases from V and 1 base from J; bases unmatched to any gene: 5. Germline V gene data show CDR1 as MGHRA and CDR2 as YSYEKL. The CDR3 loop spans 15 amino acids. Here the CDR3 reads CASSQSSGGSYEQYF. Written as DNA, the CDR3 is TGCGCCAGCAGCCAGTCAAGCGGGGGATCCTACGAGCAGTACTTC.

V gene TRBV6-1 combines with J gene TRBJ1-5; tentatively, D is TRBD1 (5 bases). This CDR3 is built from 15 residues. V gave up 1 base and J gave up 6 bases, with 13 bases separating them. The germline gives CDR1 MNHNS, CDR2 SASEGT. CDR3 loop: CASSEVPQGSQPQHF. The CDR3, as DNA: TGTGCCAGCAGTGAAGTTCCCCAGGGAAGTCAGCCCCAGCATTTT.

The chain links TRBV2 to TRBJ1-2; D ambiguous. Germline CDR1 is SNHLY and CDR2 is FYNNEI. This CDR3 spans 12 amino acids. Deletions cut 6 bases from V and 7 bases from J, with 12 bases between. The CDR3 reads CASRRAMGGYTF. CDR3 bases: TGTGCCAGCAGGAGGGCGATGGGTGGCTACACCTTC.